The 22 T cell receptor beta chains presented below share a single source sample, sequenced in a study of blood T cell repertoires in COVID-19. The data were produced by immunoSEQ multiplex PCR, yet TCRdb's version contains in-frame clones alone and is incomplete. The repertoire holds 57,000 or so clones, with approximately 88% as singletons. Sample: peripheral blood. These receptors were collected from a man between 70 and 80 years old with active COVID-19.

This clone is judged medium-sized (0.01 to 0.1%). J is TRBJ2-7 and V is TRBV6-5, with D hard to call. This CDR3 is built from 16 residues. V gave up 2 bases and J gave up 2 bases, with 16 bases separating them. Germline-derived CDR1 and CDR2 are MNHEY and SVGAGI. The CDR3 nucleotides are TGTGCCAGCAGTTACCGGGTCGCCCCCTACCCCTACGAGCAGTACTTC. Translation: CASSYRVAPYPYEQYF.

The chain carries TRBV4-3 and TRBJ1-4; TRBD1 might be the D (6 bases). CDR1 is LGHNA, CDR2 YSLEER, per germline. This CDR3 comprises 15 residues. Trimming removed 0 bases from V and 5 bases from J, with 10 bases in between. The CDR3 coding sequence is TGCGCCAGCAGCCAAGATGGACAGCGAAATGAAAAACTGTTTTTT. Its protein is CASSQDGQRNEKLFF.

This chain joins TRBV27 and TRBJ1-2, with 10 bases that match TRBD1. Germline trimming cut 6 bases from V and 7 bases from J; bases unmatched to any gene: 5. This CDR3 has 13 residues. Germline loops: CDR1 MNHEY, CDR2 SMNVEV (reference sequence). This CDR3 is CASRRTGGSGYTF. The CDR3 DNA reads TGTGCCAGCAGACGGACAGGGGGGAGTGGCTACACCTTC.

This clone was recorded once. V is TRBV19 and J is TRBJ2-7; D gene ambiguous. Between the trimmed V and J ends, which lost 1 base and 3 bases, there was a span of 10 bases. Germline lookup yields CDR1 LNHDA and CDR2 SQIVND (reference sequence). The CDR3 sequence is 14 residues long. The CDR3 DNA reads as TGTGCCAGTAGTATAGGTCCACAGAACTACGAGCAGTACTTC. Protein sequence: CASSIGPQNYEQYF.

CDR3 in amino acids: CASSLSRTPYEQYF. The CDR3 DNA reads as TGTGCCAGCAGTTTATCCAGGACTCCCTACGAGCAGTACTTC. This chain links TRBV28 with TRBJ2-7, with D possibly TRBD2 on 5 matching bases. Trimming cost V 1 base and J 2 bases, with 9 bases left between them. This CDR3 spans 14 amino acids. CDR1 and CDR2 (germline): MDHEN, SYDVKM.

The gene calls are TRBV7-2 and TRBJ2-7, with 9 positions matching TRBD1. This CDR3 comprises 15 residues. V lost 3 bases to trimming and J lost 7 bases; unmatched junction nucleotides: 10. Germline CDR1 reads SGHTA; CDR2 reads FQGNSA. CDR3 sequence (DNA): TGTGCCAGCAGCTTCCCGGACAGGGGCAAGGTGGAGCAGTACTTC. Encoded protein: CASSFPDRGKVEQYF.

This chain connects TRBV19 to TRBJ1-3; TRBD1 is a possible D gene (5 bases). The CDR3 is made up of 14 amino acids. The germline gives CDR1 LNHDA, CDR2 SQIVND (reference sequence). V lost 3 bases to trimming and J lost 0 bases, with 6 bases between them. CDR3 in DNA: TGTGCCAGTAGTATCGGGGGCTCTGGAAACACCATATATTTT. Protein sequence: CASSIGGSGNTIYF.

The J gene is TRBJ2-1, the V gene TRBV24-1, with TRBD2 identical over 8 bases. The CDR3 has 15 residues. After removal of 6 bases from V and 6 bases from J, the junction contained 9 bases not matched to a gene. Per germline, CDR1 KGHDR and CDR2 SFDVKD. In DNA, the CDR3 is TGTGCCACCAGTAAAGGGAGCGGGAGAAGCAATGAGCAGTTCTTC. Its translation is CATSKGSGRSNEQFF.

The chain recombines TRBV5-1 with TRBJ2-7, with 9 bases identical to TRBD2. This CDR3 has 16 residues. Unmatched junction bases numbered 13, after V lost 4 bases and J lost 5 bases. Germline V gene data show CDR1 as SGHRS and CDR2 as YFSETQ. The chain's CDR3 is CASSSWKAGGNDEQYF. The CDR3 region has the DNA TGCGCCAGCAGCAGTTGGAAGGCGGGAGGGAATGACGAGCAGTACTTC.

The rearrangement uses TRBV4-3 and TRBJ2-2; TRBD2 matches at 12 bases. CDR3 length equals 17 residues. The junction had 0 bases not matched to a gene; V was cut back by 0 bases and J by 1 base. Germline-derived CDR1 and CDR2 are LGHNA and YSLEER. CDR3 residues: CASSQETSGRNTGELFF. The CDR3 nucleotides read TGCGCCAGCAGCCAAGAGACTAGCGGGAGGAACACCGGGGAGCTGTTTTTT.

This clone was seen just once. The genes are TRBV5-1 and TRBJ2-3; maybe TRBD2 (5 bases). Trimming shortened V by 3 bases and J by 2 bases, and 7 bases separated the two germline ends. Germline CDR1 SGHRS, CDR2 YFSETQ. CDR3 length: 13 residues. CDR3 region: CASSSAATDTQYF. DNA for the CDR3: TGCGCCAGCAGCTCAGCGGCCACAGATACGCAGTATTTT.

This clone rates as medium-sized. Written as DNA, the CDR3 is TGTGCCAGCAGCCCCCACTATCCTAGCACAGATACGCAGTATTTT. Protein product: CASSPHYPSTDTQYF. The V call is TRBV7-2, the J call TRBJ2-3; no definite D call. Per the germline V gene, CDR1 is SGHTA and CDR2 is FQGNSA. V lost 5 bases and J 0 bases, leaving 12 bases between the germline ends. The CDR3 is 15 residues long.

This chain uses TRBV4-1 with TRBJ2-7, with TRBD2 matching over 14 bases. This CDR3 comprises 16 residues. The germline gives CDR1 MGHRA, CDR2 YSYEKL. The V gene end was trimmed by 4 bases and the J gene end by 4 bases; junction bases not matched to a gene: 6. The CDR3 DNA is TGCGCCAGCAGCCGGGGACTAGCGGGAGAGTGGTACGAGCAGTACTTC. Residues: CASSRGLAGEWYEQYF.

The chain combines TRBV4-1 with TRBJ1-1; TRBD1 matches at 8 bases. Germline V gene data show CDR1 as MGHRA and CDR2 as YSYEKL. The CDR3 covers 16 residues. Trimming removed 6 bases from V and 5 bases from J; junction bases left unmatched: 14. CDR3 nucleotide sequence: TGCGCCAGCAGATCACAGGGGGTGAAATTCGGAACTGAAGCTTTCTTT. It encodes CASRSQGVKFGTEAFF.

The V gene is TRBV7-9, the J gene TRBJ2-3; the match to TRBD1 covers 8 bases. CDR1 and CDR2 (germline): SEHNR, FQNEAQ (reference sequence). CDR3 length equals 12 residues. The CDR3 sequence: CAADRVTDTQYF. The DNA of the CDR3 is TGTGCTGCGGACAGGGTCACAGATACGCAGTATTTT.

This rearrangement joins TRBV9 to TRBJ1-2; D perhaps matches TRBD1 (6 bases). Trimming pared 3 bases from V and 3 bases from J, leaving 15 bases between. The CDR3 is 15 residues long. Germline V gene sequence: CDR1 SGDLS, CDR2 YYNGEE. CDR3 amino acids: CASSAFSRQDYGYTF. DNA of the CDR3: TGTGCCAGCAGCGCATTCTCGAGACAGGACTATGGCTACACCTTC.

V is TRBV7-6 and J is TRBJ1-1; 9 bases map to TRBD1. CDR3 length equals 18 residues. CDR1 is SGHVS, CDR2 FNYEAQ, per germline. The trim removed 4 bases at V and 4 bases at J, leaving 16 bases unmatched. CDR3 bases: TGTGCCAGCAGCTCCCTAGGGGGGGACAGGGCAGTTGGCACTGAAGCTTTCTTT. Encoded protein: CASSSLGGDRAVGTEAFF.

The chain has TRBV28 and TRBJ2-7, with D tentatively TRBD1 (5 bases). V shed 7 bases and J shed 3 bases, with 13 bases lying between them. Germline V gene data show CDR1 as MDHEN and CDR2 as SYDVKM. This CDR3 is built from 13 residues. CDR3 DNA sequence: TGTGCCAGCATATCTAAGGGGTTCTACGAGCAGTACTTC. Amino acid sequence: CASISKGFYEQYF.

The rearrangement links TRBV19 to TRBJ2-5, with TRBD2 as a possible D gene (7 bases). Trimming removed 0 bases at V and 3 bases at J, with 14 bases between. The CDR3 is 16 amino acids. Per the germline V gene, CDR1 is LNHDA and CDR2 is SQIVND (reference sequence). The CDR3 spells CASSIEGGGGKETQYF. Here the CDR3 DNA reads TGTGCCAGTAGTATAGAGGGAGGGGGGGGAAAAGAGACCCAGTACTTC.

The chain is built from TRBV7-2 and TRBJ1-4; D possibly corresponds to TRBD1 (6 bases). Per the germline V gene, CDR1 is SGHTA and CDR2 is FQGNSA. V was shortened by 3 bases and J by 2 bases, with 13 bases between the two germline ends. The CDR3 covers 16 residues. CDR3 in amino acids: CASSFPGQPTNEKLFF. For the CDR3, the DNA is TGTGCCAGCAGCTTTCCCGGACAGCCGACTAATGAAAAACTGTTTTTT.

V usage is TRBV4-3 and J usage is TRBJ2-1, with D possibly being TRBD2 (6 bases). V lost 3 bases and J 1 base, leaving 16 bases between the germline ends. Per germline, CDR1 LGHNA and CDR2 YSLEER. There are 17 residues in the CDR3. This CDR3 is CASSQGGTRPSYNEQFF. The CDR3 DNA follows: TGCGCCAGCAGCCAGGGGGGAACACGGCCTTCCTACAATGAGCAGTTCTTC.

The V call is TRBV25-1, the J call TRBJ1-2, with TRBD1 matching over 9 bases. The V gene's germline CDR1 is MGHDK and CDR2 SYGVNS. This CDR3 region has 15 residues. The V segment lost 2 bases and the J segment 4 bases; nucleotides outside the gene matches: 5. The CDR3 bases are TGTGCCAGCAGTGAAGGAAACAGGGGGCTCTATGGCTACACCTTC. Amino acids: CASSEGNRGLYGYTF.